One TCR beta chain is described in this entry. Its antigen is undetermined. V was pared by 5 bases and J by 2 bases, with 13 bases between. This CDR3 spans 14 amino acids. The V gene's germline CDR1 is KGHSH and CDR2 LQKENI. This specimen belongs to a study of PD-1 blockade in classical Hodgkin lymphoma. General study findings and limits: The study found that TCR diversity rose significantly by C4D1 in CD4+ but not CD8+ cells. Baseline diversity in complete responders resembled that of newly diagnosed patients.

TCRdb's copy holds only in-frame clones and misses some; the assay was immunoSEQ multiplex PCR. The sample has tens of thousands of clones; about 90% are singletons. Time point in this sample: cycle 4 day 1 (C4D1), after 5 to 7 weeks of nivolumab. Exposure to brentuximab vedotin varied, and each patient had relapsed following autologous stem cell transplantation. Best overall response was complete response, partial response or progressive disease in these relapsed/refractory classical Hodgkin lymphoma patients. The receptor's source is a human donor with classical Hodgkin lymphoma. The chain combines TRBV18 with TRBJ2-7, with D perhaps matching TRBD1 (5 bases). Here the sequenced sample was peripheral blood mononuclear cells (PBMCs), taken before the fourth cycle of nivolumab. Here the CDR3 reads CASSIPGIPYEQYF. Written as DNA, the CDR3 is TGTGCCAGCTCAATCCCAGGGATACCCTACGAGCAGTACTTC. Using reference TRBV18 and TRBJ2-7 for the parts outside the CDR3, the full variable domain is NAGVMQNPRHLVRRRGQEARLRCSPMKGHSHVYWYRQLPEEGLKFMVYLQKENIIDESGMPKERFSAEFPKEGPSILRIQQVVRGDSAAYFCASSIPGIPYEQYFGPGTRLTVT.